The rows below give T cell receptor beta chains drawn from one sample of a study of blood T cell repertoires in COVID-19. The repertoire was sequenced with immunoSEQ multiplex PCR; TCRdb's copy has only in-frame clones and lacks some. This sample yields some 300,000 clones, of which 88% are seen a single time; 2% to 2.5% belongs to the top ten. Material: PBMCs or T cells enriched from blood (not recorded which). Source of these receptors: a woman aged 60 to 75 in a cohort exposed to, infected with or recovered from COVID-19 (not recorded which). Each CDR3 is given with its conserved first and last residue.

j_call v_call cdr3_aa
TRBJ2-1 TRBV18 CASSPPGRSINNEQFF
TRBJ2-7 TRBV6-5 CASTRGGGSYEQYF
TRBJ1-3 TRBV5-4 CASSLNRELAGNTIYF
TRBJ2-1 TRBV2 CASRPDGTSGSLYNEQFF
TRBJ1-5 TRBV30 CAWSSGGNQPQHF
TRBJ2-5 TRBV7-9 CASSLGGFGGQETQYF
TRBJ2-6 TRBV19 CASSEWGVPGANVLTF
TRBJ2-7 TRBV11-3 CASSPRLAGSYEQYF
TRBJ1-1 TRBV3-1/TRBV3-2 CASRKRDTNTEAFF
TRBJ2-7 TRBV28 CASSLTNEQYF
TRBJ1-4 TRBV6-9 CASSYLGTGEGKLFF
TRBJ2-7 TRBV19 CASSRDRDEQYF